This T cell receptor beta chain was sequenced for a study of vaccination and CD4 T cells after COVID-19. Study overall: The cells were exposed to overlapping spike peptides originating from SARS-CoV-2, HCoV-NL63, HCoV-OC43 and HCoV-229E for stimulation. Whole-study findings and limits: Convalescent patients had a median roughly 84% of post-vaccine SARS-CoV-2-reactive clones that were detected only after vaccination, not before it.

Treatment given: roughly 11-day PBMC culture with coronavirus spike peptide pools or control peptides (ViraFEST assay). An unexposed donor provided the CD4+ T cells, which were collected before the COVID-19 pandemic (2011-2018). This CDR3 is 16 amino acids long. Germline V CDR1 and CDR2: SGHAT, FQNNGV. V was clipped by 5 bases and J by 5 bases, with 22 bases between them. Cultured CD4+ T cell DNA underwent sequencing with the Oncomine TCR Beta short-read assay. Once CD4+ T cells had been cultured, genomic DNA was extracted from them. TCRdb processed the PCR reads anew with MiXCR; each CDR3 protein has one entry. The sample consists of some 10,000 distinct CDR3 sequences, around 29% of them appearing once. Of note for this clonotype: Its antigen is as yet unknown.

The specimen sequenced was CD4+ T cells from blood, cultured in vitro. The receptor was isolated from a human donor in good health. The chain couples TRBV11-2 to TRBJ2-7, with a tentative D call TRBD2 (6 bases). CDR3: CASSQRVGPGGNEQYF. DNA for the CDR3: TGTGCCAGCAGCCAACGGGTGGGCCCCGGGGGTAACGAGCAGTACTTC.